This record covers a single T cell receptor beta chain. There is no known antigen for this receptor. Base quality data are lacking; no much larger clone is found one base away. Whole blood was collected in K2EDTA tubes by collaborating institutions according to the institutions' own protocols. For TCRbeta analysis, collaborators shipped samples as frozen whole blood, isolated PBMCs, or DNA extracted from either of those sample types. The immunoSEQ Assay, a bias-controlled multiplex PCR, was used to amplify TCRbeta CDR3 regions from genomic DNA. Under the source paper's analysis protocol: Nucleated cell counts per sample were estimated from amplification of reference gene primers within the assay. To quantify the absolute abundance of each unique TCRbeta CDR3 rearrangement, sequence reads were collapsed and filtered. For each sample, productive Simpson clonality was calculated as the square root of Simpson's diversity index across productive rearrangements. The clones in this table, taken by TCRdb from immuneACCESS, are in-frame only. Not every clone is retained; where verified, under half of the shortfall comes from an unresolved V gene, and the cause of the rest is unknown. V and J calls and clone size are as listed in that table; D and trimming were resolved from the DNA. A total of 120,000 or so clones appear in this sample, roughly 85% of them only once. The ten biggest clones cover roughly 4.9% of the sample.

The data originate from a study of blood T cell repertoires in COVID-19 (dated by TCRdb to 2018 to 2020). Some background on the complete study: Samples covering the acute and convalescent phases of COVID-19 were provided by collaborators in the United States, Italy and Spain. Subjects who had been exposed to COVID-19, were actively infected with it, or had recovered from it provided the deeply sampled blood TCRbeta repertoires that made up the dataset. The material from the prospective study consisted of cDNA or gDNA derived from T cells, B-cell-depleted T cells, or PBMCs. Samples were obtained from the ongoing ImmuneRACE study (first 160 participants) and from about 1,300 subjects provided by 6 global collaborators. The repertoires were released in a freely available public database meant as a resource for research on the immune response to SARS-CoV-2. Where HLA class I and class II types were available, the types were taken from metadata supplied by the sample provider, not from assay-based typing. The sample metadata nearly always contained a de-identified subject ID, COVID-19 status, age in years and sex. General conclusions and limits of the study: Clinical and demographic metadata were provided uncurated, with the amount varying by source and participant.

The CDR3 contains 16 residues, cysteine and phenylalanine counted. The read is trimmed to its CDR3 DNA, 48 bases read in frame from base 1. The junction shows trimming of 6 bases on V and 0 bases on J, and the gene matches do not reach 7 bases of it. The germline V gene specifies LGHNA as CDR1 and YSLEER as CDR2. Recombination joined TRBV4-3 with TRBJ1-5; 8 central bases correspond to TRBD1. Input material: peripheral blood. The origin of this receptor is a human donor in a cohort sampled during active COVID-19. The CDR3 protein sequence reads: CASRKDRDYSNQPQHF. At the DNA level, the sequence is TGCGCCAGCAGGAAGGACAGGGACTATAGCAATCAGCCCCAGCATTTT.